This note documents a single T cell receptor beta chain sequence. The sample originates from a study of blood T cell repertoires in COVID-19. The wider study: COVID-19 samples, acute and convalescent, were from the United States, Italy and Spain. The analysed material was cDNA or gDNA that came from T cells, B-cell-depleted T cells, or PBMCs.

The CDR3 is 15 residues long. Germline V gene data show CDR1 as MDHEN and CDR2 as SYDVKM. V was pared by 6 bases and J by 2 bases, with 7 bases of the junction left unmatched. As originally analysed: Reference gene primer amplification gave estimated nucleated cell counts. The assay was immunoSEQ multiplex PCR, and TCRdb's table has in-frame clones only and misses some. That table is the source of V, J and clone size, and D and trimming were worked out from the DNA. The data hold 150,000 to 200,000 clones, with roughly 79% observed a single time. The chain combines TRBV28 with TRBJ1-2, with 9 nucleotides matching TRBD1. The sample comprised peripheral blood. The clonotype originates from a man aged 55 to 70 with active or convalescent COVID-19. This CDR3 reads CASRGGTGRNYGYTF. In nucleotides, the CDR3 is TGTGCCAGCAGGGGAGGGACAGGGAGGAACTATGGCTACACCTTC.